The rows below give T cell receptor beta chains drawn from one sample of a study of vaccination effects on CD4 cells after COVID-19. Profiled with immunoSEQ multiplex PCR; TCRdb holds only in-frame clones, not every one. The sample carries 20,000 to 30,000 clones, around 76% recorded once. Their cognate antigens are unknown. The specimen comprised CD4+ T cells from PBMCs cultured with SARS-CoV-2 spike peptides, sampled before COVID-19 vaccination. The receptors were gathered from a human donor who had a prior SARS-CoV-2 infection. CDR3s include the opening cysteine and the closing phenylalanine or tryptophan.

V,length,CDR3
TRBV5-5,13,CASSLGGVAEAFF
TRBV6-6,14,CASSTGGGRPEAFF
TRBV4-2,15,CASSQSMTSTDTQYF
TRBV6-5,12,CASSYDFHTQYF
TRBV28,17,CASGGWGSSVEGNTIYF
TRBV15,16,CATSWARLVFYNEQFF
TRBV29-1,14,CSAQMEGGYTEAFF
TRBV28,14,CAVQGGQGNQPQHF
TRBV29-1,13,CSAGKDRNYEQYF
TRBV15,13,CATSRAGIYEQYF
TRBV5-4,17,CASSSMGGQGASYEQYF
TRBV7-3,15,CASSSTGQTYNEQFF
TRBV6-5,12,CASSNTNTEAFF
TRBV2,17,CASSEGSRSRLSRPQHF
TRBV5-4,15,CASSPRTGVAGELFF
TRBV11-3,15,CASSSRQAGSDTQYF
TRBV18,16,CASSPPTGGALKTQYF
TRBV6-5,14,CASSRGSSYNEQFF
TRBV4-2,14,CASSLEVATHEQYF
TRBV11-3,14,CASSFIGRSYEQYF
TRBV9,15,CASSPQGDSYSPLHF
TRBV11-2,17,CASSLTFDPEGTDTQYF
TRBV7-9,14,CASSLGGVRAEAFF
TRBV2,16,CASRYGTSRGQETQYF
TRBV7-8,17,CASSLAPGQGGNSPLHF
TRBV6-4,13,CASRQTGADTQYF
TRBV28,16,CASSLGSGGTGREQYF
TRBV5-4,17,CASHGRPGVYSTDTQYF
TRBV5-4,14,CASSFREGQETQYF
TRBV6-5,13,CASRSPSSTEAFF
TRBV7-9,15,CASSLGGDPANVLTF
TRBV28,13,CASSLDPYNEQFF
TRBV11-2,13,CASSQGVGQPQHF
TRBV6-6,15,CASRPGLAGGHEQYF
TRBV19,13,CASRDRDNSPLHF
TRBV19,17,CATTGTSSGSGANVLTF
TRBV7-9,13,CASSGVGGNGYTF
TRBV2,13,CASRLTDSGGYTF
TRBV18,15,CASSPRSGVDNEQFF
TRBV13,14,CASRTSGGTDTQYF
TRBV10-3,16,CAIRSNPGLMTDTQYF
TRBV5-4,16,CASSAPGTLEMYEQYF